The rows below give T cell receptor beta chains drawn from one sample of a study of T cells in Graves' hyperthyroidism and ophthalmopathy. TCRdb reprocessed the multiplex PCR reads via MiXCR and lists one record per CDR3 protein. The data show almost 500,000 distinct CDR3 sequences, approximately 23% seen once. The sample taken for sequencing was blood. The receptors derive from a woman in her seventies with Graves' ophthalmopathy. The CDR3 runs from the conserved cysteine through the conserved F or W. D genes are given only for firm matches. Rows may omit the clone size; those that give it use once, few, many or a size class.

many	-	TRBV11-2	TRBJ2-5	TGTGCCAGCAGCTTAGATTTTGGTAGCCCCCAGTACTTC	CASSLDFGSPQYF
few	TRBD1	TRBV3-1	TRBJ1-1	TGTGCCAGCAGCTGGACAGGGGTGGACACTGAAGCTTTCTTT	CASSWTGVDTEAFF
-	TRBD2	TRBV6-1	TRBJ2-7	TGTGCCAGCACCCTAACGACTAGCGGGAGATACGAGCAGTACTTC	CASTLTTSGRYEQYF
-	TRBD2	TRBV27	TRBJ2-1	TGTGCCAGCAGTTTAGGAATGTCTAGCGGGAGGCGGAGCAATGAGCAGTTCTTC	CASSLGMSSGRRSNEQFF
many	TRBD2	TRBV12-3/TRBV12-4	TRBJ2-7	TGTGCCAGCAGTTTATCGGGACTAGTAAAATCTCGTTACGAGCAGTACTTC	CASSLSGLVKSRYEQYF
-	-	TRBV7-9	TRBJ1-3	TGTGCCAGCACCTCCGGGGGTTCTGGAAACACCATATATTTT	CASTSGGSGNTIYF
-	TRBD1	TRBV5-1	TRBJ2-4	TGCGCCAGCAGCTCCTTTTCGACAGGGGGCACGTCCAAAAACATTCAGTACTTC	CASSSFSTGGTSKNIQYF
few	TRBD1	TRBV20-1	TRBJ1-1	TGCAGTGCTAAATCCGGGACAGGGAACACTGAAGCTTTCTTT	CSAKSGTGNTEAFF
many	-	TRBV6-2/TRBV6-3	TRBJ1-1	TGTGCCAGCAGGCCCGGGGAGCGGAACACTGAAGCTTTCTTT	CASRPGERNTEAFF
-	TRBD2	TRBV6-1	TRBJ2-3	TGTGCCAGCAGACCGCAGGGAGGGATCTGGAATACGCAGTATTTT	CASRPQGGIWNTQYF
-	-	TRBV25-1	TRBJ2-7	TGTGCCAGCAGTGAGACCGGCCCCATCTTCGAGCAGTACTTC	CASSETGPIFEQYF
many	-	TRBV28	TRBJ2-3	TGTGCCAGCAGGGGGGTGAGCACAGATACGCAGTATTTT	CASRGVSTDTQYF
-	-	TRBV7-2	TRBJ2-3	TGTGCCAGCAGCTTCCGGGTTGGCACGCAGTATTTT	CASSFRVGTQYF
many	-	TRBV6-1	TRBJ2-7	TGTGCCAGCAGTCAAACCCCTACGTCCGAGCAGTACTTC	CASSQTPTSEQYF
-	-	TRBV20-1	TRBJ2-3	TGCAGTGCTAGGATTGCTGGGGTGATCACAGATACGCAGTATTTT	CSARIAGVITDTQYF
-	-	TRBV5-1	TRBJ2-5	TGCGCCGGCCGAACTTCGAACGGAAGCAGGGGGGGAGAGACCCAGTACTTC	CAGRTSNGSRGGETQYF
few	-	TRBV14	TRBJ2-7	TGTGCCAGCAGCTCCCTCTGGGGCACCGCGGCCCCCGAGCAGTACTTC	CASSSLWGTAAPEQYF
many	TRBD1	TRBV3-1	TRBJ2-1	TGTGCCAGCAGCCATCCGGGACAGGGGTACAATGAGCAGTTCTTC	CASSHPGQGYNEQFF
-	TRBD1	TRBV30	TRBJ1-2	TGTGCCTGGAGTGAGGGACAGTCGAGCTATGGCTACACCTTC	CAWSEGQSSYGYTF
few	-	TRBV20-1	TRBJ1-2	TGCAGTGCTAGGGGCAGAACCTATGGCTACACCTTC	CSARGRTYGYTF
many	-	TRBV12-3/TRBV12-4	TRBJ1-1	TGTGCCAGCAGTTTAGCGGCTGGGAACACTGAAGCTTTCTTT	CASSLAAGNTEAFF
few	-	TRBV10-3	TRBJ1-5	TGTGCCATCAGTAAGACAAGCGATCAGCCCCAGCATTTT	CAISKTSDQPQHF
few	-	TRBV20-1	TRBJ1-5	TGCAGTGCTAGACGAAGAGGGCCAGACAATCAGCCCCAGCATTTT	CSARRRGPDNQPQHF
-	-	TRBV5-5	TRBJ2-1	TGTGCCAGCAGCCACGGCCCTAATGAGCAGTTCTTC	CASSHGPNEQFF
-	-	TRBV19	TRBJ2-1	TGTGCCAGTAGTATAGGTCGGACTTCCTCCTACAATGAGCAGTTCTTC	CASSIGRTSSYNEQFF
many	TRBD1	TRBV2	TRBJ1-6	TGTGCCAGCAGGGAACCGGGACAGGGGTACTCACCCCTCCACTTT	CASREPGQGYSPLHF
few	-	TRBV20-1	TRBJ1-2	TGCAGTGCTAGAGAGGGCGGACTAAACTATGGCTACACCTTC	CSAREGGLNYGYTF
-	-	TRBV20-1	TRBJ1-1	TGCAGTGCTAGATTTGGCAGGAAGACTGAAGCTTTCTTT	CSARFGRKTEAFF
-	TRBD1	TRBV30	TRBJ1-5	TGTGCCTGCGAGATATCAGGGGGGCAGCCCCAGCATTTT	CACEISGGQPQHF
-	TRBD1	TRBV12-3/TRBV12-4	TRBJ1-5	TGTGCCAGCAGTTGGGGGACAGGTTTACAGCCCCAGCATTTT	CASSWGTGLQPQHF
-	-	TRBV28	TRBJ1-2	TGTGCCAGCGGTTGGGGCAGTAACTATGGCTACACCTTC	CASGWGSNYGYTF
-	TRBD1	TRBV28	TRBJ1-2	TGTGCCAGCAGTTCGTATCCGGGACAGGCTCATGGCTACACCGGACACACCTTC	CASSSYPGQAHGYTGHTF
-	-	TRBV11-2	TRBJ1-4	TGTGCCAGCAGCTTAAACAGTTATGAAAAACTGTTTTTT	CASSLNSYEKLFF
-	TRBD2	TRBV29-1	TRBJ2-1	TGCAGCGCCGACGGGGGGAGCTCCTACAATGAGCAGTTCTTC	CSADGGSSYNEQFF
few	TRBD2	TRBV5-1	TRBJ2-2	TGCGCCAGCAGCTTACTACCGGGACTAAACACCGGGGAGCTGTTTTTT	CASSLLPGLNTGELFF
-	TRBD2	TRBV7-9	TRBJ2-1	TGTGCCAGCAGCTACGACGGGACTATTCGGCGCTATGAGCAGTTCTTC	CASSYDGTIRRYEQFF
few	-	TRBV19	TRBJ1-3	TGTGCAAAAAACCGGATCTCTGGAAACACCATATATTTT	CAKNRISGNTIYF
many	TRBD2	TRBV11-2	TRBJ2-5	TGTGCCAGCAGCTTAGAGCTAGCGGCTCGGGGGACCCAGTACTTC	CASSLELAARGTQYF
many	-	TRBV12-3/TRBV12-4	TRBJ1-1	TGTGCCAGCAGTTTATGGCCGAACACTGAAGCTTTCTTT	CASSLWPNTEAFF
many	-	TRBV30	TRBJ1-1	TGTGCCCGGGACGGCGACACTGAAGCTTTCTTT	CARDGDTEAFF
few	TRBD1	TRBV9	TRBJ2-1	TGTGCCAGCAGCGTAGAAGGGACAGGGGATGAGCAGTTCTTC	CASSVEGTGDEQFF
-	TRBD1	TRBV7-6	TRBJ1-2	TGTGCCAGCAGCTTAGGAGGGACAGGGGGCCTCTATGGCTACACCTTC	CASSLGGTGGLYGYTF
few	-	TRBV28	TRBJ2-7	TGTGCCAGCAGTATCGACTACGAGCAGTACTTC	CASSIDYEQYF
-	-	TRBV7-9	TRBJ1-3	TGTGCCAGCAGCTCAAGTTGGAGGGGCGCTGGAAACACCATATATTTT	CASSSSWRGAGNTIYF
-	-	TRBV20-1	TRBJ2-2	TGCAGTGCTATCCTCGGCGGTACGAACACCGGGGAGCTGTTTTTT	CSAILGGTNTGELFF
-	-	TRBV11-3	TRBJ2-5	TGTGCCAGCAGCCTTGAGGTACGCCAGGGCCCATGGGGGAAGACCCAGTACTTC	CASSLEVRQGPWGKTQYF
few	TRBD2	TRBV7-2	TRBJ2-3	TGTGCCAGCAGCCTCAGGACTAGCGGAGGACTTACAGATACGCAGTATTTT	CASSLRTSGGLTDTQYF
few	TRBD2	TRBV10-3	TRBJ2-1	TGTGCCATCAGTGAGCAGGGACTAGCGGGGAACCATGAGCAGTTCTTC	CAISEQGLAGNHEQFF